The 22 T cell receptor beta chains listed next were all sequenced from one sample in a study of blood T cell repertoires in COVID-19. Produced via immunoSEQ multiplex PCR; TCRdb's table is partial and in-frame only. This sample has 75,000 to 80,000 clones; about 88% occur once, and the top ten carry 10% to 11%. Sequencing was done on a sample of peripheral blood. All receptors derive from a man in his sixties with COVID-19, enrolled during active disease.

This chain connects TRBV24-1 to TRBJ2-1, with 9 bases lining up with TRBD1. CDR3 length equals 19 residues. The ends lost 3 bases at V and 2 bases at J; junction bases unmatched: 13. The germline V gene has CDR1 KGHDR and CDR2 SFDVKD. The CDR3 DNA is TGTGCCACCAGTGATCAAGGGACAGGGCATGCGGGAGCCTACAATGAGCAGTTCTTC. Translation: CATSDQGTGHAGAYNEQFF.

The V and J genes are TRBV25-1 and TRBJ1-2, with D perhaps TRBD1 (5 bases). V lost 8 bases, J lost 8 bases, and 21 bases lay in between. The CDR3 has 14 amino acids. The V gene's germline CDR1 is MGHDK and CDR2 SYGVNS. The CDR3 DNA reads TGTGCCAGCGTCGGGACTGAACCCTCAGGAGGCTACACCTTC. Its translation: CASVGTEPSGGYTF.

V usage is TRBV5-4 and J usage is TRBJ2-1; 9 bases map to TRBD2. V was clipped by 4 bases and J by 0 bases; unmatched bases: 2. The germline V gene encodes CDR1 SGHNT and CDR2 YYREEE (reference sequence). The length of the CDR3 is 15 residues. The CDR3 DNA follows: TGTGCCAGCAGCGGACTAGCGTCCTCCTACAATGAGCAGTTCTTC. Its protein is CASSGLASSYNEQFF.

CDR3 in DNA: TGTGCCACCAGCGCCCGCGGGACAGGGAATCAGCCCCAGCATTTT. Translated, it gives CATSARGTGNQPQHF. The chain has TRBV24-1 and TRBJ1-5; TRBD1 agrees at 9 bases. The CDR3 has 15 residues. The germline gives CDR1 KGHDR, CDR2 SFDVKD. J lost 4 bases, V lost 7 bases, and 7 bases had no gene match.

This chain links TRBV5-1 with TRBJ2-5; TRBD2 matches 7 bases. The CDR3 spans 18 residues. The V gene end was trimmed by 0 bases and the J gene end by 2 bases; junction bases not matched to a gene: 13. The V gene's germline CDR1 is SGHRS and CDR2 YFSETQ. CDR3 residues: CASSLAWLAEWGQETQYF. The CDR3 coding sequence is TGCGCCAGCAGCTTGGCCTGGCTAGCGGAGTGGGGACAAGAGACCCAGTACTTC. The entire variable domain, with the rest obtained from reference TRBV5-1 and TRBJ2-5, is as follows: KAGVTQTPRYLIKTRGQQVTLSCSPISGHRSVSWYQQTPGQGLQFLFEYFSETQRNKGNFPGRFSGRQFSNSRSEMNVSTLELGDSALYLCASSLAWLAEWGQETQYFGPGTRLLVL.

The chain links TRBV2 to TRBJ2-5, with TRBD2 identical over 11 bases. CDR1 and CDR2 (germline): SNHLY, FYNNEI. This CDR3 is 15 amino acids long. The J segment lost 3 bases and the V segment lost 6 bases, leaving 6 bases of the junction unmatched. CDR3 loop: CASSQLAGVKETQYF. CDR3 coding DNA: TGTGCCAGCAGCCAACTAGCGGGAGTCAAAGAGACCCAGTACTTC.

The CDR3 DNA is TGTGCCAGCAGCAAAAGGACTAGCGGGAAGAGCAATGAGCAGTTCTTC. The encoded protein is CASSKRTSGKSNEQFF. The chain uses TRBV21-1 and TRBJ2-1; the table assigns TRBD2, which was not confirmed against the DNA. TRBV21-1 is termed a pseudogene. The CDR3 length is 16 residues.

This chain uses TRBV5-1 with TRBJ2-5; 7 bases match TRBD2. Germline V gene sequence: CDR1 SGHRS, CDR2 YFSETQ. There are 14 residues in the CDR3. The V gene end was trimmed by 4 bases and the J gene end by 5 bases; junction bases not matched to a gene: 8. CDR3 sequence reads: CASSPRAGRETQYF. The CDR3 nucleotides read TGCGCCAGCAGCCCCCGGGCCGGGAGGGAGACCCAGTACTTC. The full variable domain, with the rest looked up from reference TRBV5-1 and TRBJ2-5, is KAGVTQTPRYLIKTRGQQVTLSCSPISGHRSVSWYQQTPGQGLQFLFEYFSETQRNKGNFPGRFSGRQFSNSRSEMNVSTLELGDSALYLCASSPRAGRETQYFGPGTRLLVL.

The chain is built from TRBV7-9 and TRBJ1-2, with 7 bases aligning to TRBD1. Germline trimming cut 5 bases from V and 3 bases from J; bases unmatched to any gene: 9. The germline CDR1 and CDR2 sequences are SEHNR and FQNEAQ (reference sequence). The CDR3 contains 15 residues. CDR3 residues: CASSRDSVTYYGYTF. The DNA for the CDR3 is TGTGCCAGCAGCCGGGACAGCGTGACCTACTATGGCTACACCTTC.

V usage is TRBV15 and J usage is TRBJ1-2, with a possible D match to TRBD1 (5 bases). Trimming pared 0 bases from V and 8 bases from J, leaving 16 bases between. Per the germline V gene, CDR1 is LNHNV and CDR2 is YYDKDF (reference sequence). The CDR3 is 15 amino acids. The CDR3 spells CATSRDIIGGWGYTF. The CDR3 DNA reads TGTGCCACCAGCAGAGATATCATCGGGGGTTGGGGCTACACCTTC.

The chain links TRBV4-2 to TRBJ2-5, with TRBD2 matching 7 bases. With V trimmed by 0 bases and J by 5 bases, 9 bases remained unmatched. This CDR3 comprises 16 residues. The germline V gene encodes CDR1 LGHNA and CDR2 YNFKEQ. The CDR3 DNA reads TGTGCCAGCAGCCAAGATCAGGCGGGAGCAGAGGAGACCCAGTACTTC. Translated, it gives CASSQDQAGAEETQYF.

The rearrangement uses TRBV6-4 and TRBJ2-5; the match to TRBD2 covers 13 bases. The V segment lost 7 bases and the J segment 7 bases; nucleotides outside the gene matches: 9. This CDR3 is 15 amino acids long. The germline V gene has CDR1 MRHNA and CDR2 SNTAGT. CDR3 bases: TGTGCCAGCATAGAGGGACTAGCGGGGTTCGGGACCCAGTACTTC. Its protein is CASIEGLAGFGTQYF.

The gene calls are TRBV19 and TRBJ1-2; D may be TRBD1 (5 bases). CDR3 length equals 14 residues. With 3 bases removed from V and 5 bases from J, the gap between germline ends came to 13 bases. CDR1 is LNHDA and CDR2 is SQIVND in the germline V gene (reference sequence). The CDR3 spells CASSMGRAVYGYTF. DNA of the CDR3: TGTGCCAGTAGTATGGGCAGGGCCGTTTATGGCTACACCTTC. Full variable domain (rest looked up from reference TRBV19 and TRBJ1-2): DGGITQSPKYLFRKEGQNVTLSCEQNLNHDAMYWYRQDPGQGLRLIYYSQIVNDFQKGDIAEGYSVSREKKESFPLTVTSAQKNPTAFYLCASSMGRAVYGYTFGSGTRLTVV.

The rearrangement joins TRBV5-1 to TRBJ1-6, with 9 bases matching TRBD1. CDR1 is SGHRS and CDR2 is YFSETQ in the germline V gene. The trim removed 0 bases at V and 11 bases at J, leaving 9 bases unmatched. The CDR3 is made up of 16 amino acids. The CDR3 protein is CASSLGTGTGIPPLHF. Here the CDR3 DNA reads TGCGCCAGCAGCTTGGGGACCGGGACAGGGATCCCACCCCTCCACTTT.

This rearrangement joins TRBV28 to TRBJ2-3; TRBD1 is a possible D gene (6 bases). CDR1 and CDR2 from the germline V gene are MDHEN and SYDVKM. The CDR3 loop spans 15 amino acids. Trimming cost V 6 bases and J 5 bases, with 18 bases left between them. CDR3 in DNA: TGTGCCAGCAGGCTTACTACAGGGTCCGGAGATACGCAGTATTTT. Protein: CASRLTTGSGDTQYF.

The J gene is TRBJ2-7, the V gene TRBV10-3; D is unresolved. V gave up 6 bases and J gave up 3 bases, with 12 bases separating them. Germline V gene lookup returns CDR1 ENHRY and CDR2 SYGVKD. The CDR3 has 13 residues. The DNA for the CDR3 is TGTGCCATCAGGAGCCCGCCGGGCTACGAGCAGTACTTC. Its protein product is CAIRSPPGYEQYF.

The V call is TRBV18, the J call TRBJ1-2; the D gene is possibly TRBD1 (5 bases). This CDR3 contains 15 residues. V gave up 2 bases and J gave up 4 bases, with 14 bases separating them. Germline CDR1 KGHSH, CDR2 LQKENI. CDR3 loop: CASSPVTEDFYGYTF. CDR3 DNA: TGTGCCAGCTCACCAGTGACAGAAGACTTCTATGGCTACACCTTC.

The gene calls are TRBV11-2 and TRBJ2-7; 8 bases are a match to TRBD1. V trimming: 5 bases; J trimming: 4 bases; junction bases outside the gene matches: 7. The germline V gene has CDR1 SGHAT and CDR2 FQNNGV. The CDR3 length is 14 residues. Here the CDR3 reads CASSITGGSYEQYF. In DNA form, the CDR3 reads TGTGCCAGCAGCATTACAGGGGGAAGTTACGAGCAGTACTTC.

V and J are TRBV19 and TRBJ1-5, with 9 bases aligning to TRBD1. The trim removed 10 bases at V and 6 bases at J, leaving 7 bases unmatched. Germline V gives CDR1 LNHDA, CDR2 SQIVND (reference sequence). This CDR3 is built from 13 residues. In DNA, the CDR3 is TGTGCCACCGGGACAGGGATGGTTCAGCCCCAGCATTTT. Translation: CATGTGMVQPQHF.

The V call is TRBV9, the J call TRBJ2-1; 8 bases are shared with TRBD2. Germline CDR1 SGDLS, CDR2 YYNGEE. The junction had 12 bases not matched to a gene; V was cut back by 4 bases and J by 3 bases. The CDR3 consists of 17 residues. The CDR3 sequence is CASSPLVAGTDYNEQFF. The CDR3 DNA reads as TGTGCCAGCAGCCCGCTCGTAGCGGGAACGGACTACAATGAGCAGTTCTTC.

The rearrangement joins TRBV6-5 to TRBJ1-1; the D is unclear. Germline lookup yields CDR1 MNHEY and CDR2 SVGAGI. The CDR3 has 13 amino acids. V lost 2 bases and J lost 4, with 8 bases in between. The CDR3 protein is CASSYPGSTEAFF. The DNA of the CDR3 is TGTGCCAGCAGTTACCCGGGGTCCACTGAAGCTTTCTTT.

The CDR3 loop is CSVNLGASGATDTQYF. The DNA of the CDR3 is TGCAGCGTAAATCTTGGGGCTAGCGGGGCCACAGATACGCAGTATTTT. The chain joins TRBV29-1 to TRBJ2-3; TRBD2 matches at 9 bases. With 6 bases clipped from V and 2 bases from J, the junction kept 12 bases outside the gene matches. CDR3 length: 16 residues. Germline V lookup: CDR1 SQVTM, CDR2 ANQGSEA.